Shown below are 11 T cell receptor beta chains from a single sample sequenced in a study of Ad26.COV2.S vaccination and SARS-CoV-2 variants. Sequencing was performed with immunoSEQ multiplex PCR; in TCRdb, only in-frame clones are kept and a portion is missing. The sample has fewer than 300,000 clones; roughly 86% are singletons. Treatment described: about 20 received Ad26.COV2.S at low or high dose, single or two shots; a few received placebo; per-sample allocation not given. Sampling took place 63 days after the first vaccine or placebo injection. The sample consisted of peripheral blood, taken in a trial of Ad26.COV2.S vaccine versus placebo. The receptors were sampled from a person between 18 and 65 years old who received the Ad26.COV2.S COVID-19 vaccine or a placebo.

The chain links TRBV11-2 to TRBJ2-7; 8 positions agree with TRBD1. Germline V gives CDR1 SGHAT, CDR2 FQNNGV. The trim removed 5 bases at V and 2 bases at J, leaving 8 bases unmatched. The CDR3 extends over 15 amino acids. The CDR3 loop reads CASSVGQGGPYEQYF. Here the CDR3 DNA reads TGTGCCAGCAGCGTCGGACAGGGAGGACCCTACGAGCAGTACTTC.

V usage is TRBV19 and J usage is TRBJ1-3, with unresolved D. The V gene's germline CDR1 is LNHDA and CDR2 SQIVND (reference sequence). V dropped 5 bases and J dropped 0 bases, with 14 bases sitting between them. The CDR3 length is 16 residues. The CDR3 region is CASSSPGRRSGNTIYF. The CDR3 nucleotides are TGTGCCAGTAGTTCCCCGGGGAGGCGCTCTGGAAACACCATATATTTT.

The chain carries TRBV21-1 and TRBJ1-2; no check of the table's D call, TRBD1, against the DNA was made. TRBV21-1 is classified as a pseudogene. The CDR3 runs to 13 residues. The CDR3 spells CASSGQGPHGYTF. CDR3 bases: TGTGCCAGCAGCGGGCAGGGTCCTCATGGCTACACCTTC.

This rearrangement joins TRBV5-1 to TRBJ2-1; 13 bases fit TRBD2. V lost 4 bases, J lost 1 base, and 20 bases stayed unmatched. This CDR3 has 22 amino acids. The V gene's germline CDR1 is SGHRS and CDR2 YFSETQ. CDR3 sequence: CASSPVQILRLAGGKSYNEQFF. As DNA, the CDR3 is TGCGCCAGCAGCCCAGTCCAAATTCTCAGACTAGCGGGGGGCAAATCCTACAATGAGCAGTTCTTC.

V gene TRBV11-3 combines with J gene TRBJ2-7; 7 nucleotides align to TRBD1. Germline lookup yields CDR1 SGHNT and CDR2 YENEEA. Losses at the gene ends were 2 bases for V and 5 bases for J; bases not matched to a gene: 0. There are 12 residues in the CDR3. The CDR3 is CASSLQGDEQYF. The CDR3, as DNA: TGTGCCAGCAGCTTACAGGGGGACGAGCAGTACTTC.

The chain couples TRBV11-1 to TRBJ2-3, with D tentatively TRBD1 or TRBD2 (5 bases each). Deletions cut 4 bases from V and 5 bases from J, with 13 bases between. The CDR3 covers 14 residues. From germline, CDR1 is SGHAT and CDR2 FQDESV (reference sequence). CDR3 DNA: TGTGCCAGCAGCTCCCCGGGGCGCCAAGATACGCAGTATTTT. Translated, it gives CASSSPGRQDTQYF.

This sequence joins TRBV18 and TRBJ2-5, with TRBD1 as a possible D gene (6 bases). Germline values: CDR1 KGHSH, CDR2 LQKENI. The CDR3 contains 14 residues. The V end lost 5 bases, the J end lost 4 bases, and 14 bases lay between the germline ends. The CDR3, as DNA: TGTGCCAGCTCAGGACAGAAGGGACGAGAGACCCAGTACTTC. This encodes CASSGQKGRETQYF.

V is TRBV5-1 and J is TRBJ1-4, with D tentatively TRBD1 (5 bases). V lost 1 base and J lost 9, with 10 bases in between. In germline, CDR1 is SGHRS, CDR2 YFSETQ. CDR3 length: 13 amino acids. The CDR3 sequence is CASSLQDKQKLFF. CDR3 DNA: TGCGCCAGCAGCTTGCAGGACAAACAAAAACTGTTTTTT.

The chain employs TRBV7-2 and TRBJ1-5, with D possibly TRBD1 on 6 matching bases. This CDR3 spans 15 amino acids. Germline V gene data show CDR1 as SGHTA and CDR2 as FQGNSA. Trimming took off 2 bases at V and 2 bases at J, with 10 bases between the two ends. The chain's CDR3 is CASSLSRGRNQPQHF. CDR3 nucleotides: TGTGCCAGCAGCTTAAGCAGGGGACGCAATCAGCCCCAGCATTTT.

The chain has TRBV3-1 (or the pseudogene TRBV3-2) and TRBJ2-3, with 8 bases that match TRBD2. CDR3 size: 15 residues. With 1 base clipped from V and 7 bases from J, the junction kept 7 bases outside the gene matches. Germline V lookup: CDR1 LGHDT, CDR2 YNNKEL (reference sequence). For the CDR3, the DNA is TGTGCCAGCAGCCAAGGGGGGACTAGGTTGAATACGCAGTATTTT. Translation gives CASSQGGTRLNTQYF.

This chain uses TRBV7-2 with TRBJ2-5, with 10 bases identical to TRBD2. The germline V gene encodes CDR1 SGHTA and CDR2 FQGNSA. CDR3 length: 15 amino acids. With 5 bases clipped from V and 1 base from J, the junction kept 4 bases outside the gene matches. CDR3 sequence (DNA): TGTGCCAGCAGCGCGACTAGCGGGCGCCAAGAGACCCAGTACTTC. Amino acid sequence: CASSATSGRQETQYF. Using reference TRBV7-2 and TRBJ2-5 for the parts outside the CDR3, the full variable domain is GAGVSQSPSNKVTEKGKDVELRCDPISGHTALYWYRQSLGQGLEFLIYFQGNSAPDKSGLPSDRFSAERTGGSVSTLTIQRTQQEDSAVYLCASSATSGRQETQYFGPGTRLLVL.